The rows below give T cell receptor beta chains drawn from one sample of a study of resident and recirculating memory T cells in vitiligo. Sequenced by immunoSEQ multiplex PCR; TCRdb stores in-frame clones only, minus some. The sample has 70,000 to 75,000 clones, approximately 91% seen once. Sequenced material: blood. The source is a male donor with vitiligo. The CDR3 runs from the conserved cysteine through the conserved F or W. Each record gives: J gene, V gene, clone size, D gene, CDR3 DNA, CDR3 protein. A D gene is named only where the DNA matches it firmly. Rows may omit the clone size; those that give it use once, few, many or a size class.

>TRBJ1-3|TRBV29-1|NA|NA
TGCAGCGTTCTGGAGGGAGGATCTCAGCTAAACACCATATATTTT
CSVLEGGSQLNTIYF
>TRBJ2-3|TRBV9|NA|NA
TGTGCCAGCAGCGTAGTGGCTAGTCATACGGATACGCAGTATTTT
CASSVVASHTDTQYF
>TRBJ2-1|TRBV30|NA|TRBD2
TGTGCCTGGAGTGGGACTAGCGGATACAATGAGCAGTTCTTC
CAWSGTSGYNEQFF
>TRBJ2-5|TRBV5-1|once|TRBD2
TGCGCCAGCAGCTCGGGGGGGGGCCAAGAGACCCAGTACTTC
CASSSGGGQETQYF
>TRBJ2-4|TRBV30|once|NA
TGTGCCACTAGCTCCAAAAACATTCAGTACTTC
CATSSKNIQYF
>TRBJ2-2|TRBV4-3|NA|NA
TGCGCCAGCAGCTATGACACGTCGACGGCCGGGGAGCTGTTTTTT
CASSYDTSTAGELFF
>TRBJ2-7|TRBV6-5|NA|TRBD2
TGTGCCAGCAGAAAACTAGCGGGGGGGACTTACGAGCAGTACTTC
CASRKLAGGTYEQYF
>TRBJ2-3|TRBV5-5|NA|NA
TGTGCCAGCAGGGCTCCGGGACATTACACAGATACGCAGTATTTT
CASRAPGHYTDTQYF
>TRBJ2-2|TRBV14|NA|NA
TGTGCCAGCAGCCAAGTTCGGCCAGTCCAGGCCGGGGAGCTGTTTTTT
CASSQVRPVQAGELFF
>TRBJ1-5|TRBV4-2|NA|NA
TGTGCCAGCAGCCAAGATACGGCGGAGGGCAGTCAGCCCCAGCATTTT
CASSQDTAEGSQPQHF
>TRBJ2-1|TRBV7-3|NA|TRBD2
TGTGCCAGCAGCCCGGGACTAGAGACTGGTGAGCAGTTCTTC
CASSPGLETGEQFF
>TRBJ2-7|TRBV6-5|NA|NA
TGTGCCAGCAGTTACTCCGGGACACCCGGGAACGAGCAGTACTTC
CASSYSGTPGNEQYF
>TRBJ2-7|TRBV5-1|NA|TRBD1
TGCGCCAGCAGCTCACTCGGGACAGGCAATTACGAGCAGTACTTC
CASSSLGTGNYEQYF
>TRBJ2-7|TRBV6-6|NA|NA
TGTGCCAGCAGTTACTCGAGGGGGGAGGGCGCCTACGAGCAGTACTTC
CASSYSRGEGAYEQYF
>TRBJ2-1|TRBV7-2|NA|TRBD2
TGTGCCAGCAGCTTAGCTAGCGGGGGGGTGTACAATGAGCAGTTCTTC
CASSLASGGVYNEQFF
>TRBJ1-6|TRBV4-1|NA|TRBD1
TGCGCCAGCAGCCAGCCTCCGGGACAGGGCGGTTCACCCCTCCACTTT
CASSQPPGQGGSPLHF
>TRBJ2-4|TRBV21-1|NA|NA
TGTGCCAGCAGCAAAGCCAGGGGGCTTGCCTCAGCCAAAAACATTCAGTACTTC
CASSKARGLASAKNIQYF
>TRBJ1-2|TRBV6-5|few|NA
TGTGCCAGCAGCGTCGGACAGATATATGGCTACACCTTC
CASSVGQIYGYTF
>TRBJ1-2|TRBV6-5|NA|TRBD1
TGTGCCAGCAGTTACTCGAGGCAGGGGGTAGATGGCTACACCTTC
CASSYSRQGVDGYTF
>TRBJ2-5|TRBV7-9|NA|TRBD1
TGTGCCAGCAGTATGACAGGGGGCCTAGAGACCCAGTACTTC
CASSMTGGLETQYF
>TRBJ1-5|TRBV4-1|NA|NA
TGCGCCAGCAGCCCCATGCTGGGGGCGGGCAATCAGCCCCAGCATTTT
CASSPMLGAGNQPQHF
>TRBJ1-4|TRBV5-1|once|TRBD1
TGCGCCAGCACAGAAGGTTTACAGGGGTCGAACGAAAAACTGTTTTTT
CASTEGLQGSNEKLFF
>TRBJ1-2|TRBV2|NA|NA
TGTGCCAGCAGTGAAAACAGGGATAGTGGCTACACCTTC
CASSENRDSGYTF
>TRBJ2-2|TRBV6-1|once|NA
TGTGCCATTTCCGGACCTACAGGGATCGGGGAGCTGTTTTTT
CAISGPTGIGELFF
>TRBJ2-7|TRBV2|NA|TRBD1
TGTGCCAGCAGGGGGGAACAGGGGGCTCGGGAGCAGTACTTC
CASRGEQGAREQYF
>TRBJ2-3|TRBV9|NA|NA
TGTGCCAGCAGCCCGCGCGGGGCGATACCGCAGTATTTT
CASSPRGAIPQYF
>TRBJ2-1|TRBV5-4|NA|TRBD2
TGTGCCAGCAGCTTGAGGGGACTAGCGGGGGTTCTACATGAGCAGTTCTTC
CASSLRGLAGVLHEQFF
>TRBJ1-1|TRBV7-9|NA|NA
TGTGCCAGCAGCAACACCCAAGCAGGCTTGAACACTGAAGCTTTCTTT
CASSNTQAGLNTEAFF
>TRBJ1-4|TRBV19|few|NA
TGTGCCAGTAAAGGGACTTATGAAAAACTGTTTTTT
CASKGTYEKLFF
>TRBJ1-1|TRBV15|NA|NA
TGTGCCACCAGCGCACGGAGGAACACTGAAGCTTTCTTT
CATSARRNTEAFF
>TRBJ2-5|TRBV2|NA|NA
TGTGCCAGCAGTCCGGACAGCCAAGAGACCCAGTACTTC
CASSPDSQETQYF
>TRBJ2-1|TRBV4-3|NA|TRBD2
TGCGCCAGCAGCCCCCGACTAGCGGGGGGGTCTGTCGAGCAGTTCTTC
CASSPRLAGGSVEQFF
>TRBJ2-1|TRBV18|NA|TRBD1
TGTGCCAGCTCACCGCCGGGACAGGGGGCCAATGAGCAGTTCTTC
CASSPPGQGANEQFF
>TRBJ2-5|TRBV14|NA|TRBD2
TGTGCCAGCAGCCGCCAAGGAGTAGCGGGGGAGACCCAGTACTTC
CASSRQGVAGETQYF
>TRBJ2-1|TRBV7-2|NA|TRBD2
TGTGCCAGCAGCCTTGAGCGGGGGGGCGCTGAGCAGTTCTTC
CASSLERGGAEQFF
>TRBJ2-3|TRBV6-5|NA|NA
TGTGCCAGCAGTTTCCTTGGACAGAGACCCGGTGATACGCAGTATTTT
CASSFLGQRPGDTQYF
>TRBJ2-7|TRBV30|NA|NA
TGTGCCTGGAGTGTACAGGGGGGGGCCTACGAGCAGTACTTC
CAWSVQGGAYEQYF
>TRBJ2-5|TRBV11-1|NA|TRBD1
TGTGCCAGCAGTAGCCGGGACAGGGGGCTTCAAGAGACCCAGTACTTC
CASSSRDRGLQETQYF
>TRBJ1-1|TRBV7-9|NA|TRBD1
TGTGCCAGCAGCTTCGACAGGGTAGGAACTGAAGCTTTCTTT
CASSFDRVGTEAFF
>TRBJ2-5|TRBV4-2|NA|TRBD2
TGTGCCAGCAGCCAGGAACGTCATCAGCGGGGGGACACGCGGGAGACCCAGTACTTC
CASSQERHQRGDTRETQYF
>TRBJ1-1|TRBV29-1|few|TRBD1
TGCAGCGTAAGACAGGGTAGGGGCACTGAAGCTTTCTTT
CSVRQGRGTEAFF
>TRBJ2-2|TRBV7-3|NA|NA
TGTGCCAGCAGCTTAACGTCAACCGGGGAGCTGTTTTTT
CASSLTSTGELFF
>TRBJ1-4|TRBV5-6|few|NA
TGTGCCAGCAGCTTCTTGGGCAGGGATAGCGAAAAACTGTTTTTT
CASSFLGRDSEKLFF
>TRBJ2-5|TRBV5-6|once|TRBD2
TGTGCCAGCAGCTTGACTAGCGGGGGACAAGAGACCCAGTACTTC
CASSLTSGGQETQYF
>TRBJ2-1|TRBV30|NA|NA
TGTGCCGGATCCAGGGGCTCCTACAATGAGCAGTTCTTC
CAGSRGSYNEQFF
>TRBJ2-1|TRBV2|NA|TRBD1
TGTGCCAGCAGTGACTACAGGGGGCGGAATGAGCAGTTCTTC
CASSDYRGRNEQFF
>TRBJ1-6|TRBV19|NA|NA
TGTGCCAGTAGTATCCCCATTTCACAGGGATTGTCTTCACCCCTCCACTTT
CASSIPISQGLSSPLHF
>TRBJ2-1|TRBV27|NA|NA
TGTGCCAGCAAGAGGGCATCATCCTACAATGAGCAGTTCTTC
CASKRASSYNEQFF
>TRBJ2-5|TRBV7-8|NA|TRBD2
TGTGCCAGCAGCCTTAGAGGACTAGCGGGGCAAGAGACCCAGTACTTC
CASSLRGLAGQETQYF
>TRBJ1-1|TRBV28|NA|TRBD1
TGTGCCAGCAGACAGATGACAGGGAAAAAGGGGAACACTGAAGCTTTCTTT
CASRQMTGKKGNTEAFF